These T cell receptor beta chains were read from a single sample in a study of control samples from healthy donors and cancer patients. Some clones are missing from TCRdb's copy, which holds only in-frame ones; the method was immunoSEQ multiplex PCR. The sample gives approximately 170,000 clones, 85% to 95% of which show up once; about 1.4% is in the top ten. What was sequenced was blood. The source is a man aged 25-45 years in good health. Both conserved end residues are part of each CDR3. A D gene is named only where the DNA matches it firmly. Where a row states a size, it is once, few, many or the class of an expanded clone; other rows omit it.

>TRBD1|TRBV14|TRBJ1-6|15|NA
CASSPGTGGSSPLHF
TGTGCCAGCAGTCCCGGGACAGGGGGCAGTTCACCCCTCCACTTT
>NA|TRBV25-1|TRBJ2-2|14|NA
CATLRPGNTGELFF
TGTGCCACCCTAAGACCGGGGAACACCGGGGAGCTGTTTTTT
>NA|TRBV2|TRBJ1-5|13|NA
CASSVHSNQPQHF
TGTGCCAGCAGCGTCCATAGCAATCAGCCCCAGCATTTT
>NA|TRBV9|TRBJ2-2|15|NA
CASSVGALDAGELFF
TGTGCCAGCAGCGTAGGGGCCTTAGACGCCGGGGAGCTGTTTTTT
>NA|TRBV28|TRBJ1-4|14|NA
CASSSRGGDEKLFF
TGTGCCAGCAGTTCCCGGGGGGGAGATGAAAAACTGTTTTTT
>NA|TRBV7-2|TRBJ2-5|16|NA
CASSLWGEGGGETQYF
TGTGCCAGCAGCTTATGGGGAGAGGGGGGAGGAGAGACCCAGTACTTC
>NA|TRBV18|TRBJ1-6|17|NA
CASSRSPVAGSNSPLHF
TGTGCCAGCTCACGATCACCAGTGGCAGGGAGTAATTCACCCCTCCACTTT
>TRBD1|TRBV9|TRBJ1-1|13|NA
CASSLRQGSEAFF
TGTGCCAGCAGCTTACGACAGGGCAGTGAAGCTTTCTTT
>NA|TRBV7-2|TRBJ1-3|18|NA
CASSLVATGETSGNTIYF
TGTGCCAGCAGCTTAGTTGCGACGGGGGAGACCTCTGGAAACACCATATATTTT
>NA|TRBV19|TRBJ2-1|14|NA
CASSIVQGNNEQFF
TGTGCCAGTAGTATAGTTCAGGGAAACAATGAGCAGTTCTTC
>TRBD2|TRBV29-1|TRBJ2-3|13|NA
CSASGGRTDTQYF
TGCAGCGCCTCGGGGGGTCGCACAGATACGCAGTATTTT
>NA|TRBV21-1|TRBJ1-5|13|NA
CASRKNKEQPQHF
TGTGCCAGCAGGAAAAACAAGGAACAGCCCCAGCATTTT
>NA|TRBV7-2|TRBJ2-7|14|NA
CASTRLGKAYEQYF
TGTGCCAGCACCCGCCTAGGGAAAGCCTACGAGCAGTACTTC
>NA|TRBV30|TRBJ1-2|11|NA
CAWSPGAGYTF
TGTGCCTGGAGTCCAGGGGCCGGCTACACCTTC
>NA|TRBV7-2|TRBJ2-5|16|NA
CASSPLGDSHQKTQYF
TGTGCCAGCAGCCCACTGGGGGATAGCCACCAGAAGACCCAGTACTTC
>NA|TRBV25-1|TRBJ1-2|15|NA
CASSDAGSLLISYTF
TGTGCCAGCAGTGACGCCGGGTCTTTACTAATTTCCTACACCTTC
>TRBD1|TRBV7-6|TRBJ2-5|16|NA
CASSSPDRGLGETQYF
TGTGCCAGCAGCTCCCCTGACAGGGGGCTTGGAGAGACCCAGTACTTC
>NA|TRBV27|TRBJ2-1|16|NA
CASSLVQPSSYNEQFF
TGTGCCAGCAGTTTAGTCCAGCCGAGCTCCTACAATGAGCAGTTCTTC
>TRBD2|TRBV6-5|TRBJ2-7|13|NA
CASSRTSALEQYF
TGTGCCAGCAGCCGGACTAGCGCGCTCGAGCAGTACTTC
>NA|TRBV5-5|TRBJ2-7|15|NA
CASSPGTNPSYEQYF
TGTGCCAGCAGCCCCGGGACCAACCCTTCCTACGAGCAGTACTTC
>NA|TRBV19|TRBJ1-5|15|NA
CASSIKHGGGQPQHF
TGTGCCAGTAGTATCAAGCACGGGGGCGGACAGCCCCAGCATTTT
>NA|TRBV27|TRBJ1-3|18|NA
CASSEPGQGFYSGNTIYF
TGTGCCAGCAGTGAACCGGGACAAGGTTTCTACTCTGGAAACACCATATATTTT
>NA|TRBV7-9|TRBJ1-1|16|once
CASSIGEVVPNTEAFF
TGTGCCAGCAGCATAGGTGAGGTTGTCCCGAACACTGAAGCTTTCTTT
>NA|TRBV7-9|TRBJ1-2|13|NA
CASSFVGSYGYTF
TGTGCCAGCAGCTTTGTGGGGAGTTATGGCTACACCTTC
>NA|TRBV3-1/TRBV3-2|TRBJ1-5|20|NA
CASSQSPGGGLLYSNQPQHF
TGTGCCAGCAGCCAATCGCCTGGCGGGGGGCTACTCTATAGCAATCAGCCCCAGCATTTT
>NA|TRBV24-1|TRBJ1-2|15|NA
CATSDPRDRNYGYTF
TGTGCCACCAGTGACCCGAGGGACCGAAACTATGGCTACACCTTC
>TRBD2|TRBV7-2|TRBJ2-3|16|NA
CASSLPQRGRTDTQYF
TGTGCCAGCAGCTTACCCCAGCGGGGGCGTACAGATACGCAGTATTTT